This entry features one TCR beta chain sequence. The antigen is unknown. These data belong to a study of CD8+ T cells in alopecia areata. Study overall: At a dose of 5 to 10 mg twice daily, oral tofacitinib was given to treated patients. Study-level points and caveats: Resident alphabeta T cells of normal skin are also sequenced in scalp samples. Many expanded lesional clones persisted during tofacitinib (in both scalp and blood). Elevated clonality characterized lesional scalp relative to normal scalp, particularly in alopecia totalis/universalis.

Treatment specified: oral pan-JAK inhibitor, 5-10 mg twice daily. V lost 0 bases to trimming and J lost 12 bases, with 12 bases between them. Germline CDR1 is SGHDN and CDR2 is FVKESK. The CDR3 spans 13 residues. Extraction of RNA preceded its reverse transcription into cDNA, which served as the sequencing template. Clones were sequenced by immunoSEQ multiplex PCR, and TCRdb holds only the in-frame ones, with some missing. Counted here are approximately 210,000 clones, over 60% occurring once; the ten biggest clones make up 0.95% to 1.5%. The J gene is TRBJ2-1, the V gene TRBV14; no clear D. Specimen: CD4+ T cells sorted from blood, collected at approximately week 44, from a patient treated with tofacitinib. The sequence was obtained from a human donor with alopecia areata. The CDR3 nucleotides read TGTGCCAGCAGCCAAGAGGCGTCGACGTCGCAGTTCTTC. This encodes CASSQEASTSQFF.